Presented here are 11 T cell receptor beta chains from one specimen sequenced in a study of patients and donors after allogeneic stem cell transplantation. Via MiXCR, TCRdb re-called the RT-PCR reads, giving one row per CDR3 protein. The sample shows some 960,000 distinct CDR3 sequences, over 15% of them seen only once. Sequences were obtained from blood, either unsorted or a sorted T cell fraction (not recorded which). Receptors originate from a human donor who was either an allogeneic HSCT recipient or a stem cell or donor lymphocyte infusion donor (not recorded which). It is not recorded whose cells these are; they may come from a transplant donor.

The chain is built from TRBV6-5 and TRBJ2-3, with D unclear. CDR1 MNHEY and CDR2 SVGAGI come from the germline V gene. Trimming shortened V by 0 bases and J by 6 bases, and 13 bases separated the two germline ends. The CDR3 loop spans 15 amino acids. The CDR3 coding sequence is TGTGCCAGCAGTTACTCAGGGCGGCTTAAGGATACGCAGTATTTT. The encoded protein is CASSYSGRLKDTQYF.

The V call is TRBV6-1, the J call TRBJ1-2, with TRBD1 as a possible D gene (5 bases). Per germline, CDR1 MNHNS and CDR2 SASEGT. Trimming took off 4 bases at V and 0 bases at J, with 9 bases between the two ends. The CDR3 is 14 residues long. CDR3 in DNA: TGTGCCAGCAGTGCCTACAGGACTAACTATGGCTACACCTTC. It translates to CASSAYRTNYGYTF.

V is TRBV6-5 and J is TRBJ2-3, with D possibly TRBD1 on 6 matching bases. The V gene lost 4 bases and the J gene lost 4 bases, with 18 bases spanning the gap. Germline-derived CDR1 and CDR2 are MNHEY and SVGAGI. The CDR3 sequence is 16 residues long. The CDR3 coding sequence is TGTGCCAGCAGTTTTACAGGGAAAAGGGGTCCAGATACGCAGTATTTT. It encodes CASSFTGKRGPDTQYF.

The chain has TRBV5-1 and TRBJ1-1; tentative D call: TRBD1 (5 bases). Germline V CDR1 and CDR2: SGHRS, YFSETQ. This CDR3 spans 14 amino acids. V was pared by 3 bases and J by 3 bases, with 12 bases between. The CDR3 sequence is CASSSGALDTEAFF. The CDR3 DNA reads TGCGCCAGCAGCTCCGGGGCGCTCGACACTGAAGCTTTCTTT.

This clonotype was counted at least ten times. The rearrangement joins TRBV5-1 to TRBJ2-1, with D perhaps matching TRBD2 (5 bases). The V end was cut by 0 bases, the J end by 3 bases, with 10 bases between. Germline V gives CDR1 SGHRS, CDR2 YFSETQ. This CDR3 is 15 amino acids long. The DNA of the CDR3 is TGCGCCAGCAGCTTGGTATCTAGCCTCTACAATGAGCAGTTCTTC. Its translation: CASSLVSSLYNEQFF.

The genes are TRBV20-1 and TRBJ2-7; 8 bases line up with TRBD2. The length of the CDR3 is 14 residues. After removal of 2 bases from V and 4 bases from J, the junction contained 7 bases not matched to a gene. In germline, CDR1 is DFQATT, CDR2 SNEGSKA (reference sequence). CDR3 bases: TGCAGTGCTAGATACGGGAGGGCCGGGTACGAGCAGTACTTC. It encodes CSARYGRAGYEQYF.

In this sample, this clonotype turned up a few times. The chain recombines TRBV30 with TRBJ1-1; perhaps TRBD1 as D (6 bases). With 4 bases removed from V and 5 bases from J, the gap between germline ends came to 17 bases. The CDR3 runs 14 residues. CDR1 is GTSNPN and CDR2 is SVGIG in the germline V gene (reference sequence). This CDR3 is CAWTHPQGRTEAFF. CDR3 sequence (DNA): TGTGCCTGGACCCACCCCCAGGGGAGGACTGAAGCTTTCTTT.

This chain joins TRBV11-3 and TRBJ2-7, with 10 bases aligning to TRBD2. Germline CDR1 reads SGHNT; CDR2 reads YENEEA. With V trimmed by 1 base and J by 5 bases, 8 bases remained unmatched. This CDR3 is built from 16 residues. CDR3 DNA: TGTGCCAGCAGCTTAGTGACGCTAGCGGGAGTTCACGAGCAGTACTTC. Translating gives CASSLVTLAGVHEQYF.

The J gene is TRBJ2-2, the V gene TRBV10-2; D unclear. CDR3 length: 16 residues. V shed 4 bases and J shed 0 bases, with 12 bases lying between them. The germline CDR1 and CDR2 sequences are WSHSY and SAAADI. The CDR3 DNA follows: TGCGCCAGCAGTGGTCTTACGGCGGCGAACACCGGGGAGCTGTTTTTT. Its protein product is CASSGLTAANTGELFF.

This clonotype turned up a few times. The chain uses TRBV5-1 and TRBJ1-1, with D perhaps TRBD1 (5 bases). V lost 4 bases to trimming and J lost 6 bases, with 16 bases between them. Germline CDR1 is SGHRS and CDR2 is YFSETQ. The CDR3 extends over 14 amino acids. The CDR3 nucleotides read TGCGCCAGCAGCCTCTCTACAGGTAGTGCTGAAGCTTTCTTT. The encoded protein is CASSLSTGSAEAFF.

This chain connects TRBV2 to TRBJ2-3, with TRBD2 matching over 12 bases. V trimming: 5 bases; J trimming: 4 bases; junction bases outside the gene matches: 7. The CDR3 consists of 16 residues. CDR1 SNHLY and CDR2 FYNNEI come from the germline V gene. This CDR3 is CASSSTSGRDADTQYF. CDR3 in DNA: TGTGCCAGCAGTTCGACTAGCGGGAGAGATGCAGATACGCAGTATTTT.